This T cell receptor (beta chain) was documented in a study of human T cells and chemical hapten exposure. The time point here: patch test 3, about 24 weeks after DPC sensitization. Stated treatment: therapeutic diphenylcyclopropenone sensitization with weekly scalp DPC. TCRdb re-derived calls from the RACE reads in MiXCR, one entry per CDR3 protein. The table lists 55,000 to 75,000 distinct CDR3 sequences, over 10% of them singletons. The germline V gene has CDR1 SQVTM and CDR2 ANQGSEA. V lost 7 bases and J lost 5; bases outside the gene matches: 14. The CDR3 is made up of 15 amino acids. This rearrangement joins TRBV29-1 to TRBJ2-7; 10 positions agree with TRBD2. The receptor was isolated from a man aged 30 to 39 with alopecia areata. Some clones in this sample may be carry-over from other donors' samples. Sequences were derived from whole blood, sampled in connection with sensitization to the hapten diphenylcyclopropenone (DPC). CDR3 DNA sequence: TGCAGCGCTACTCTGTTTAGCGGGGGGTCCCACGAGCAGTACTTC. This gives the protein CSATLFSGGSHEQYF.